Listed below are T cell receptor beta chains from one sample, sequenced in a study of shared clonotypes between healthy human individuals. This table comes from immunoSEQ multiplex PCR, and its TCRdb copy is limited to in-frame clones, with some not included. Among under 1,100,000 clones, more than 60% were seen once, and the ten largest hold approximately 1.5%. The sample taken for sequencing was memory CD4+ T cells sorted from blood. These receptors came from a man younger than 30 in good health. Each CDR3 is given with its conserved first and last residue. A D gene is named only where the DNA matches it firmly. Clone size is not always given. Where it is, it says once, few, many or a class for expanded clones.

clone_size: few; j_call: TRBJ1-2; d_call: -; v_call: TRBV7-9; cdr3_nt: TGTGCCAGCAGCTCCCGGAAATCTGGTTATTACTATGGCTACACCTTC; cdr3_aa: CASSSRKSGYYYGYTF
clone_size: once; j_call: TRBJ1-2; d_call: -; v_call: TRBV6-5; cdr3_nt: TGTGCCAGCAGTCTTACAGTATCGAATGGCTACACCTTC; cdr3_aa: CASSLTVSNGYTF
clone_size: -; j_call: TRBJ2-2; d_call: TRBD2; v_call: TRBV5-4; cdr3_nt: TGTGCCAGCAGCTTTAACAGAGGGACTAGCGGGAGGGCCGGGGAGCTGTTTTTT; cdr3_aa: CASSFNRGTSGRAGELFF
clone_size: -; j_call: TRBJ1-4; d_call: TRBD1; v_call: TRBV5-1; cdr3_nt: TGCGCCAGCAGCCCCTACAGGGGTGGCGAAAAACTGTTTTTT; cdr3_aa: CASSPYRGGEKLFF
clone_size: -; j_call: TRBJ1-5; d_call: -; v_call: TRBV7-2; cdr3_nt: TGTGCCAGCAGCTTAGTAGCGCATATGAATCAGCCCCAGCATTTT; cdr3_aa: CASSLVAHMNQPQHF
clone_size: few; j_call: TRBJ1-1; d_call: TRBD1; v_call: TRBV27; cdr3_nt: TGTGCCAGCATCCAGACAGGGCGAGCTTTCTTT; cdr3_aa: CASIQTGRAFF
clone_size: -; j_call: TRBJ1-4; d_call: TRBD1; v_call: TRBV5-6; cdr3_nt: TGTGCCAGCAGCTTGGGACAGGGTAGGGAAAAACTGTTTTTT; cdr3_aa: CASSLGQGREKLFF
clone_size: many; j_call: TRBJ1-1; d_call: -; v_call: TRBV19; cdr3_nt: TGTGCCAGTAAGGTCAAAGCGAACACTGAAGCTTTCTTT; cdr3_aa: CASKVKANTEAFF
clone_size: -; j_call: TRBJ1-1; d_call: -; v_call: TRBV4-1; cdr3_nt: TGCGCCAGCAGCCAAGGACACACTGAAGCTTTCTTT; cdr3_aa: CASSQGHTEAFF
clone_size: once; j_call: TRBJ1-1; d_call: -; v_call: TRBV19; cdr3_nt: TGTGCCAGTAGCAGTCAGGGGAAGGGGTCTGAAGCTTTCTTT; cdr3_aa: CASSSQGKGSEAFF
clone_size: -; j_call: TRBJ2-7; d_call: -; v_call: TRBV6-6; cdr3_nt: TGTGCCAGCAGTTCGAACAGGGTGATATACGAGCAGTACTTC; cdr3_aa: CASSSNRVIYEQYF
clone_size: -; j_call: TRBJ2-3; d_call: -; v_call: TRBV9; cdr3_nt: TGTGCCAGCAGCGTAGAAACCGGGAGCTTGGATACGCAGTATTTT; cdr3_aa: CASSVETGSLDTQYF
clone_size: -; j_call: TRBJ1-2; d_call: TRBD1; v_call: TRBV23-1; cdr3_nt: TGCGCCAGCAGTCAACCCCATACAGGGGGCGATGGCTACACCTTC; cdr3_aa: CASSQPHTGGDGYTF
clone_size: few; j_call: TRBJ2-1; d_call: TRBD2; v_call: TRBV7-2; cdr3_nt: TGTGCCAGCAGCTTCGGGACTAGCGGGAGAAGATGGAATGAGCAGTTCTTC; cdr3_aa: CASSFGTSGRRWNEQFF
clone_size: once; j_call: TRBJ2-5; d_call: -; v_call: TRBV9; cdr3_nt: TGTGCCAGCAGCAAAACTAGTAGGGAGACCCAGTACTTC; cdr3_aa: CASSKTSRETQYF
clone_size: -; j_call: TRBJ2-7; d_call: -; v_call: TRBV7-8; cdr3_nt: TGTGCCAGCAGCTTCACCCGTGACTACGAGCAGTACTTC; cdr3_aa: CASSFTRDYEQYF
clone_size: once; j_call: TRBJ1-1; d_call: TRBD1; v_call: TRBV2; cdr3_nt: TGTGCCAGCAGTGACCCGGGACAGGTTACGAGCACTGAAGCTTTCTTT; cdr3_aa: CASSDPGQVTSTEAFF
clone_size: -; j_call: TRBJ1-6; d_call: TRBD1; v_call: TRBV6-1; cdr3_nt: TGTGCCAGCAGTGATAGGGGACAGGGTAGGAATTCACCCCTCCACTTT; cdr3_aa: CASSDRGQGRNSPLHF